A single T cell receptor (beta chain) is shown here with its context. The antigen is unknown. Germline V CDR1 and CDR2: SGHAT, FQNNGV. The CDR3 length is 15 residues. V lost 5 bases and J 5 bases, leaving 18 bases between the germline ends. Method: immunoSEQ multiplex PCR; TCRdb's copy keeps in-frame clones and lacks some. The table has approximately 160,000 clones, roughly 87% seen once. The sample belongs to a study of T cell responses to AZD1222 COVID-19 vaccine. General study points: Spike as a whole was targeted by vaccine-associated CD4 TCRs, dominant at 160-218 and 743-854.

The sample consisted of peripheral blood, taken on day 0 of AZD1222 vaccination. The sequence was collected from an adult in good health. The gene calls are TRBV11-2 and TRBJ1-2; D remains ambiguous. In DNA form, the CDR3 reads TGTGCCAGCAGCCCCGGGAGAGATTCCAAATATGGCTACACCTTC. Translated, it gives CASSPGRDSKYGYTF.